The sequence of this T cell receptor (beta chain) was determined in a study of T-cell memory formation after mild COVID-19. The V gene's germline CDR1 is SGHRS and CDR2 YFSETQ. The V segment lost 3 bases and the J segment 2 bases; nucleotides outside the gene matches: 7. This CDR3 comprises 18 residues. Each CDR3 protein gets one entry after TCRdb re-called the 5' RACE reads with MiXCR. The top ten hold around 20% of the sample, which has about 240,000 distinct CDR3 sequences, 8% to 9.5% seen once. This clonotype was picked up many times. The sample taken for sequencing was PBMCs or a T cell subset sorted from them (not recorded which). This TCR derives from a man between 18 and 29 years old who had mild COVID-19 (a few samples of this study predate the infection). Cell type and time point are not known. V usage is TRBV5-1 and J usage is TRBJ2-1; 14 bases map to TRBD2. Here the CDR3 reads CASSSGLAGAWTYNEQFF. The CDR3 region has the DNA TGCGCCAGCAGCTCGGGACTAGCGGGGGCCTGGACCTACAATGAGCAGTTCTTC.